These T cell receptor beta chains were read from a single sample in a study of neurological immune-mediated disorders. TCRdb re-derived calls from the 5' RACE reads in MiXCR, one entry per CDR3 protein. The sample holds roughly 100,000 distinct CDR3 sequences, more than 10% seen once. Sequencing input: PBMCs. These receptors all stem from a female donor with HTLV-1-associated myelopathy (HAM/TSP). Both conserved end residues are part of each CDR3. A D gene is named only where the DNA matches it firmly. A clone size is listed for some rows: how often the clone was seen (once, few, many), or a class if it is expanded.

CDR3 length	V gene	J gene	D gene	clone size	CDR3 DNA	CDR3 protein
15	TRBV3-1	TRBJ1-5	NA	many	TGTGCCAGCAGCCAAGGAGTCATGAGCAATCAGCCCCAGCATTTT	CASSQGVMSNQPQHF
16	TRBV5-1	TRBJ2-3	TRBD2	many	TGCGCCAGCAGCCAATCGTTTAGCGGGAGCACAGATACGCAGTATTTT	CASSQSFSGSTDTQYF
16	TRBV6-5	TRBJ2-7	TRBD2	many	TGTGCCAGCAGTTACGGTCTAGCGGGGGGTCCCTACGAGCAGTACTTC	CASSYGLAGGPYEQYF
14	TRBV5-5	TRBJ1-5	NA	many	TGTGCCAGCAGCTTGGAGGGCCGCGGACAGCCCCAGCATTTT	CASSLEGRGQPQHF
13	TRBV5-1	TRBJ2-7	NA	many	TGCGCCAGCAGCTCCGGGATCTCCTACGAGCAGTACTTC	CASSSGISYEQYF
14	TRBV5-1	TRBJ1-2	TRBD1	few	TGCGCCAGCAGCTTGTCAGGGGGCCTATCTGGCTACACCTTC	CASSLSGGLSGYTF
14	TRBV7-7	TRBJ2-2	NA	many	TGTGCCAGCAGCTTAGCGGTGGGCACCGGGGAGCTGTTTTTT	CASSLAVGTGELFF
16	TRBV21-1	TRBJ1-5	NA	NA	TGTGCCAGCAGCAAAACCCGGGACAGGGGGGATCAGCCCCAGCATTTT	CASSKTRDRGDQPQHF
17	TRBV7-9	TRBJ2-2	TRBD1	many	TGTGCCAGCAGCGGAGGTGGTGACAGGGGTCTCACCGGGGAGCTGTTTTTT	CASSGGGDRGLTGELFF
16	TRBV5-1	TRBJ2-3	NA	many	TGCGCCAGCAGCTTGAGGGTAGCTCGGCAACGTAATACGCAGTATTTT	CASSLRVARQRNTQYF
16	TRBV5-1	TRBJ1-5	TRBD1	many	TGCGCCAGCAGCTCCGGGACAGGGGGTAGCAATCAGCCCCAGCATTTT	CASSSGTGGSNQPQHF
15	TRBV28	TRBJ2-5	TRBD1	many	TGTGCCAGCAGTTCCTACAGGGGATCAGGCGAGACCCAGTACTTC	CASSSYRGSGETQYF
12	TRBV7-8	TRBJ1-1	NA	many	TGTGCCAGCATCACAGGGAACACTGAAGCTTTCTTT	CASITGNTEAFF
13	TRBV27	TRBJ2-5	NA	NA	TGTGCCAGCAGTACTTGGACTAAAGAGACCCAGTACTTC	CASSTWTKETQYF
14	TRBV25-1	TRBJ2-7	NA	few	TGTGCCAGCAGTGAATTAGGCAGGGACTACGAGCAGTACTTC	CASSELGRDYEQYF
17	TRBV5-1	TRBJ1-1	TRBD1	many	TGCGCCAGCAGCTCACCAGGGGGCCAACCCTTGAACACTGAAGCTTTCTTT	CASSSPGGQPLNTEAFF
17	TRBV6-6	TRBJ2-4	TRBD2	NA	TGTGCCAGCAGTCCCAGGAGCGGGGGGGCGACCAAAAACATTCAGTACTTC	CASSPRSGGATKNIQYF
17	TRBV2	TRBJ1-1	NA	many	TGTGCCAGCAGGGGGGGAGGGACACCGATGAGAAACACTGAAGCTTTCTTT	CASRGGGTPMRNTEAFF
14	TRBV5-1	TRBJ1-4	NA	many	TGCGCCAGCAGCTTCAGCGTTATGGGGGAAAAACTGTTTTTT	CASSFSVMGEKLFF
11	TRBV5-5	TRBJ2-7	NA	many	TGTGCCAGCAGCCACTTATACGAGCAGTACTTC	CASSHLYEQYF
20	TRBV5-1	TRBJ1-3	NA	many	TGCGCCAGCAGCTTTACCCACAACCTCCCAGGACGGAGCTCTGGAAACACCATATATTTT	CASSFTHNLPGRSSGNTIYF
12	TRBV12-3/TRBV12-4	TRBJ2-1	NA	many	TGTGCCAGCAGTTTAAAGTCCAATGAGCAGTTCTTC	CASSLKSNEQFF
18	TRBV7-2	TRBJ2-2	NA	many	TGTGCCAGCAGCTCTTTTCCCAAACAGGGTGGCGACACCGGGGAGCTGTTTTTT	CASSSFPKQGGDTGELFF
16	TRBV5-1	TRBJ2-2	NA	many	TGCGCCAGCAGCTTGGAGTTCTGGCAGAACACCGGGGAGCTGTTTTTT	CASSLEFWQNTGELFF
12	TRBV3-1	TRBJ2-7	NA	few	TGTGCCAGCAGCCCCGGGACGAGTGGGCAGTACTTC	CASSPGTSGQYF
14	TRBV6-1	TRBJ2-7	TRBD1	many	TGTGCCAGCAGTGAACCGGGACAGAACTACGAGCAGTACTTC	CASSEPGQNYEQYF
17	TRBV5-6	TRBJ2-6	TRBD1	many	TGTGCCAGCAGCTGGGACAGGGGGATGGCTGGGGCCAACGTCCTGACTTTC	CASSWDRGMAGANVLTF
13	TRBV6-5	TRBJ1-1	NA	many	TGTGCCAGCGGCCAGCACATGAACACTGAAGCTTTCTTT	CASGQHMNTEAFF
17	TRBV6-5	TRBJ2-4	TRBD1	few	TGTGCCAGCAGTTACCATACAGGGGGACTGGCCAAAAACATTCAGTACTTC	CASSYHTGGLAKNIQYF
15	TRBV15	TRBJ1-1	TRBD1	NA	TGTACCACCCGGGTTGGGATGGGGACAGGGAATGAAGCTTTCTTT	CTTRVGMGTGNEAFF
14	TRBV20-1	TRBJ1-1	NA	many	TGCAGTGCTAGACCCACAATAACGAACACTGAAGCTTTCTTT	CSARPTITNTEAFF
16	TRBV15	TRBJ2-1	TRBD2	many	TGTGCCACCAGCATAAGACTAGCGGGAGCTCTTCATGAGCAGTTCTTC	CATSIRLAGALHEQFF
14	TRBV10-2	TRBJ1-1	NA	many	TGCGCCAGCCGGGATTGGGCGACGGGGACTGAAGCTTTCTTT	CASRDWATGTEAFF
16	TRBV7-2	TRBJ2-1	NA	many	TGTGCCAGCAGCTTAGGGTTAGCGGTGGGAGACAATGAGCAGTTCTTC	CASSLGLAVGDNEQFF
14	TRBV27	TRBJ1-5	TRBD1	many	TGTGCCAGCAGCCGACAGGGGTTGGGACAGCCCCAGCATTTT	CASSRQGLGQPQHF
21	TRBV7-8	TRBJ2-3	TRBD2	many	TGTGCCAGCAGCTTAGGGACCTACGCGATCTGGACTAGCGGGGGCACAGATACGCAGTATTTT	CASSLGTYAIWTSGGTDTQYF
14	TRBV12-3/TRBV12-4	TRBJ2-7	NA	many	TGTGCCAGCAGTTTAAAGGGGGGGTCCTACGAGCAGTACTTC	CASSLKGGSYEQYF
16	TRBV5-1	TRBJ2-7	TRBD2	NA	TGCGCCAGCAGCCGAGGGACTAGCGGGGGGGCCTACGAGCAGTACTTC	CASSRGTSGGAYEQYF
13	TRBV20-1	TRBJ2-3	NA	many	TGCAGTGCCCCCTGGAGGGACGCAGATACGCAGTATTTT	CSAPWRDADTQYF
16	TRBV7-9	TRBJ1-3	NA	many	TGTGCCAGCAGCTTAGAAGAACTCCTCTCTGGAAACACCATATATTTT	CASSLEELLSGNTIYF
14	TRBV7-8	TRBJ1-5	NA	many	TGTGCCAGCAGCTTAGTCTCCGGGGAACAGCCCCAGCATTTT	CASSLVSGEQPQHF
14	TRBV5-1	TRBJ2-7	TRBD1	NA	TGCGCCAGCAAATACAGGGGTGGTGCCTACGAGCAGTACTTC	CASKYRGGAYEQYF